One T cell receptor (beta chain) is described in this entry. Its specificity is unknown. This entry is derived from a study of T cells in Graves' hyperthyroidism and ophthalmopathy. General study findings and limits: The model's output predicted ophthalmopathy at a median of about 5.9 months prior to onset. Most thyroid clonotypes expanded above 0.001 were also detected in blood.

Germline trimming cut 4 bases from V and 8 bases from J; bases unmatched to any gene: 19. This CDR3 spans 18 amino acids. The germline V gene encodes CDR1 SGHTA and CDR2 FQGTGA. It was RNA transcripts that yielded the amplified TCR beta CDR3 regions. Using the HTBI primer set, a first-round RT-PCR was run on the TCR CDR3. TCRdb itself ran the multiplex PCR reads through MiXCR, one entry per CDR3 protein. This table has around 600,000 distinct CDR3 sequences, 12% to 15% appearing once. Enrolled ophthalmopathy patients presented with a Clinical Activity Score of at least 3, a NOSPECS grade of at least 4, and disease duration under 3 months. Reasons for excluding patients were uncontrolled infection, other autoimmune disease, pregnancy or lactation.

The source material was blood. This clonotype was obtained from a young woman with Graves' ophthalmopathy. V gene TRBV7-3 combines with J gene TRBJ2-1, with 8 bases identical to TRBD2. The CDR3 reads CASSSRGLAGGAGHEQFF. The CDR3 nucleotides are TGTGCCAGCAGCTCTAGAGGCCTAGCGGGCGGAGCAGGGCATGAGCAGTTCTTC.